The 8 T cell receptor beta chains in this list originate from one sample, sequenced in a study of blood T cell repertoires in COVID-19. Generated by immunoSEQ multiplex PCR, the TCRdb table keeps only in-frame clones and is missing some. The table includes some 150,000 clones, roughly three quarters detected once. Source material: peripheral blood. These receptors all come from a man between 60 and 70 years old with acute or convalescent COVID-19.

This clone is a singleton in its sample. The chain uses TRBV6-6 and TRBJ2-2, with 9 bases lining up with TRBD2. Germline trimming cut 5 bases from V and 4 bases from J; bases unmatched to any gene: 5. The germline V gene has CDR1 MNHNY and CDR2 SVGAGI (reference sequence). CDR3 length: 15 amino acids. CDR3 residues: CASSAGGPRTGELFF. In DNA form, the CDR3 reads TGTGCCAGCAGTGCGGGAGGGCCCCGCACCGGGGAGCTGTTTTTT.

The J gene is TRBJ1-2, the V gene TRBV2, with 8 positions matching TRBD1. This CDR3 is 12 amino acids long. The V segment lost 8 bases and the J segment 5 bases; nucleotides outside the gene matches: 4. Per the germline V gene, CDR1 is SNHLY and CDR2 is FYNNEI. In nucleotides, the CDR3 is TGTGCCAGCGACAGGGGCTCTTATGGCTACACCTTC. Protein sequence: CASDRGSYGYTF.

This chain links TRBV14 with TRBJ2-5; possible D gene TRBD1, 6 bases. The CDR3 covers 15 residues. V lost 5 bases and J lost 1, with 14 bases in between. Germline V CDR1 and CDR2: SGHDN, FVKESK. The CDR3 region has the DNA TGTGCCAGCAGCAAGGGGGTCGACAGCCAAGAGACCCAGTACTTC. Translation gives CASSKGVDSQETQYF.

Ten or more counts support this clone. The chain is built from TRBV9 and TRBJ2-2, with TRBD2 identical over 10 bases. Germline V gene sequence: CDR1 SGDLS, CDR2 YYNGEE. CDR3 length: 16 amino acids. The V segment lost 1 base and the J segment 3 bases; nucleotides outside the gene matches: 3. The CDR3 bases are TGTGCCAGCAGCGTACTGACTAGCGGGTACACCGGGGAGCTGTTTTTT. Its translation: CASSVLTSGYTGELFF.

The V and J genes are TRBV11-3 and TRBJ2-7; 10 nucleotides match TRBD1. J gave up 2 bases and V 5 bases, and 6 bases lay outside the gene matches. This CDR3 has 15 amino acids. Germline CDR1 and CDR2: SGHNT and YENEEA. The CDR3 bases are TGTGCCAGCAGCCGAGGGACAGGGGAAACCTACGAGCAGTACTTC. Translating it yields CASSRGTGETYEQYF.

The rearrangement joins TRBV28 to TRBJ1-6; 9 nucleotides line up with TRBD1. The J segment lost 6 bases and the V segment lost 5 bases, leaving 5 bases of the junction unmatched. Germline-derived CDR1 and CDR2 are MDHEN and SYDVKM. The CDR3 extends over 15 amino acids. The CDR3 nucleotides read TGTGCCAGCAGTGGACCGGGACAGGGTAATTCACCCCTCCACTTT. It encodes CASSGPGQGNSPLHF.

The V and J genes are TRBV3-1 (or the pseudogene TRBV3-2) and TRBJ1-2; 8 bases are shared with TRBD1. Germline trimming cut 4 bases from V and 6 bases from J; bases unmatched to any gene: 10. The CDR3 extends over 15 amino acids. The germline V gene has CDR1 LGHDT and CDR2 YNNKEL (reference sequence). CDR3 DNA: TGTGCCAGCAGCCTACATCTCCCAGGGGGCAATGGCTACACCTTC. Its translation: CASSLHLPGGNGYTF.

V and J are TRBV9 and TRBJ1-6; D not certain. Germline V lookup: CDR1 SGDLS, CDR2 YYNGEE. The V and J ends lost 6 bases and 7 bases respectively, with 23 bases between them. The CDR3 extends over 17 amino acids. The CDR3 loop is CASTPFDGNQGNSPLHF. The CDR3 DNA sequence: TGTGCCAGCACCCCGTTTGACGGGAATCAAGGCAATTCACCCCTCCACTTT.